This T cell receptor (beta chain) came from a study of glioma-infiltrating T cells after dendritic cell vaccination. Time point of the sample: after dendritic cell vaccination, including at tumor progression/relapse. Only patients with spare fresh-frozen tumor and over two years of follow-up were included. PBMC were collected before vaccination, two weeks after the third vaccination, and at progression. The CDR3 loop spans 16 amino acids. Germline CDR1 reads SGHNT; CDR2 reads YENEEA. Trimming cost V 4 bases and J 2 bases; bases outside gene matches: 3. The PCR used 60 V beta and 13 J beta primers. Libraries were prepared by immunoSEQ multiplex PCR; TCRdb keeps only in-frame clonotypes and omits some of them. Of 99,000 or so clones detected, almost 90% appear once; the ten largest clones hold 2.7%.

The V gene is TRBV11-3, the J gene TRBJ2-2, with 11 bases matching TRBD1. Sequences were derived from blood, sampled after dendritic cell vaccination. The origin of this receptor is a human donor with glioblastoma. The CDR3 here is CASSSRTGGNTGELFF. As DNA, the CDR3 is TGTGCCAGCAGCTCCCGGACAGGGGGCAACACCGGGGAGCTGTTTTTT.